This entry lists 27 T cell receptor beta chains sequenced from one sample in a study of neoadjuvant nivolumab and ipilimumab in lung cancer. Generated by immunoSEQ multiplex PCR, the TCRdb table keeps only in-frame clones and is missing some. The sample has 24,000 or so clones, around 80% seen once. The sequences come from peripheral blood, collected before neoadjuvant nivolumab, alone or with ipilimumab. All receptors derive from an adult with non-small cell lung cancer.

This clone is a singleton in its sample. The V and J genes are TRBV19 and TRBJ1-2; TRBD1 matches at 8 bases. Germline CDR1 and CDR2: LNHDA and SQIVND (reference sequence). CDR3 size: 15 residues. Losses at the gene ends were 5 bases for V and 8 bases for J; bases not matched to a gene: 13. CDR3 protein: CASSPTGQGVGGYTF. In nucleotides, the CDR3 is TGTGCCAGTAGTCCCACCGGACAGGGCGTAGGCGGCTACACCTTC.

The chain links TRBV29-1 to TRBJ2-5, with 8 bases fitting TRBD1. CDR3 size: 16 residues. J lost 3 bases, V lost 6 bases, and 15 bases had no gene match. The germline CDR1 and CDR2 sequences are SQVTM and ANQGSEA. The CDR3 here is CSVRRGKQGVKETQYF. CDR3 nucleotides: TGCAGCGTGAGGAGGGGAAAACAGGGGGTTAAAGAGACCCAGTACTTC.

This clone occurred a few times. The V and J genes are TRBV4-1 and TRBJ1-6; D is possibly TRBD1 (6 bases). Germline CDR1 and CDR2: MGHRA and YSYEKL. Trimming removed 6 bases at V and 6 bases at J, with 9 bases between. The CDR3 has 13 amino acids. The chain's CDR3 is CASRGHVNSPLHF. The CDR3 DNA sequence: TGCGCCAGCAGGGGACACGTTAATTCACCCCTCCACTTT.

The chain has TRBV15 and TRBJ2-5, with D tentatively TRBD1 or TRBD2 (5 bases each). Germline CDR1 reads LNHNV; CDR2 reads YYDKDF (reference sequence). The CDR3 runs 14 residues. Trimming shortened V by 5 bases and J by 4 bases, and 14 bases separated the two germline ends. The CDR3 DNA reads as TGTGCCACCAGCGGGGACGTGAGTTTAGAGACCCAGTACTTC. Its translation is CATSGDVSLETQYF.

The V call is TRBV4-2, the J call TRBJ1-2; TRBD1 is a possible D gene (5 bases). CDR3 size: 15 residues. V was clipped by 4 bases and J by 8 bases, with 20 bases between them. CDR1 and CDR2 (germline): LGHNA, YNFKEQ. In DNA form, the CDR3 reads TGTGCCAGCAGCCCACGCTGGGGCGACGAACAAGGCTACACCTTC. Translated, it gives CASSPRWGDEQGYTF.

The V call is TRBV5-6, the J call TRBJ2-7, with 10 bases fitting TRBD1. This CDR3 comprises 16 residues. Germline V gives CDR1 SGHDT, CDR2 YYEEEE. J was trimmed by 6 bases and V by 0 bases; bases with no gene match: 9. The CDR3 region has the DNA TGTGCCAGCAGCTTGGGCGCGGGACAGGGGTACTTCGAGCAGTACTTC. Encoded protein: CASSLGAGQGYFEQYF.

The genes are TRBV4-3 and TRBJ2-2; D not resolved. The V gene's germline CDR1 is LGHNA and CDR2 YSLEER. There are 15 residues in the CDR3. Trimming left V 1 base short and J 3 bases short, with 9 bases between. CDR3 residues: CASSQGLRDTGELFF. In nucleotides, the CDR3 is TGCGCCAGCAGCCAAGGATTACGCGACACCGGGGAGCTGTTTTTT.

The V and J genes are TRBV6-1 and TRBJ1-6; D unclear. Looked up from germline, CDR1 is MNHNS and CDR2 is SASEGT. With 1 base removed from V and 0 bases from J, the gap between germline ends came to 7 bases. This CDR3 is built from 16 residues. The CDR3 bases are TGTGCCAGCAGTGAAGGGTATTTCTCCTATAATTCACCCCTCCACTTT. Residues: CASSEGYFSYNSPLHF.

In DNA, the CDR3 is TGCGCCAGCAGCCCGGACAGGGTGGATCGGCAGTTCTTC. Protein: CASSPDRVDRQFF. This chain uses TRBV5-1 with TRBJ2-1, with 8 bases lining up with TRBD1. V lost 4 bases, J lost 12 bases, and 9 bases stayed unmatched. Germline V CDR1 and CDR2: SGHRS, YFSETQ. There are 13 residues in the CDR3.

The CDR3 is CASSPAHRETEAFF. CDR3 bases: TGTGCCAGCAGCCCAGCCCACAGGGAAACTGAAGCTTTCTTT. This chain joins TRBV6-5 and TRBJ1-1; possible D gene TRBD1, 6 bases. V lost 6 bases to trimming and J lost 5 bases, with 16 bases between them. Per the germline V gene, CDR1 is MNHEY and CDR2 is SVGAGI. This CDR3 has 14 residues.

V gene TRBV11-2 combines with J gene TRBJ1-1, with 7 bases matching TRBD1. V gave up 8 bases and J gave up 0 bases; unmatched junction bases: 15. Germline V gene sequence: CDR1 SGHAT, CDR2 FQNNGV. The CDR3 runs to 17 residues. CDR3 coding DNA: TGTGCCAGCTCCCTACGGCGGCAGGGGGTGATGAACACTGAAGCTTTCTTT. Amino acids: CASSLRRQGVMNTEAFF.

The J gene is TRBJ1-5, the V gene TRBV2; the D is unclear. The V gene's germline CDR1 is SNHLY and CDR2 FYNNEI. The CDR3 loop spans 12 amino acids. The V and J ends lost 1 base and 7 bases respectively, with 5 bases between them. The CDR3 loop reads CASSEDLQPQHF. DNA for the CDR3: TGTGCCAGCAGTGAAGACCTACAGCCCCAGCATTTT.

The gene calls are TRBV9 and TRBJ1-3; D might be TRBD1 (6 bases). Germline loops: CDR1 SGDLS, CDR2 YYNGEE. Trimming pared 4 bases from V and 0 bases from J, leaving 14 bases between. CDR3 length: 16 residues. CDR3 loop: CASSPRGDTSGNTIYF. The CDR3 region has the DNA TGTGCCAGCAGCCCTAGGGGGGACACCTCTGGAAACACCATATATTTT.

The chain is built from TRBV6-1 and TRBJ2-6; D might be TRBD1 (5 bases). Germline CDR1 reads MNHNS; CDR2 reads SASEGT. V was clipped by 3 bases and J by 1 base, with 10 bases between them. The length of the CDR3 is 16 residues. Written as DNA, the CDR3 is TGTGCCAGCAGTGAGGTGGGGCCTTCTGGGGCCAACGTCCTGACTTTC. It yields the protein CASSEVGPSGANVLTF.

This clone has a handful of counts. This chain connects TRBV10-1 to TRBJ1-1; 8 bases are shared with TRBD1. The length of the CDR3 is 15 residues. V trimming: 2 bases; J trimming: 3 bases; junction bases outside the gene matches: 5. Germline CDR1 reads WNHNN; CDR2 reads SYGVQD (reference sequence). The CDR3 protein is CASSEGRGLDTEAFF. As DNA, the CDR3 is TGCGCCAGCAGTGAGGGCAGGGGGCTGGACACTGAAGCTTTCTTT.

This sequence joins TRBV5-1 and TRBJ2-3; 8 bases are a match to TRBD1. Germline trimming cut 4 bases from V and 4 bases from J; bases unmatched to any gene: 8. Germline V gene sequence: CDR1 SGHRS, CDR2 YFSETQ. The CDR3 contains 15 residues. As DNA, the CDR3 is TGCGCCAGCAGCGTAACCAGGGGGCGATCAGATACGCAGTATTTT. Its protein product is CASSVTRGRSDTQYF. The full variable domain, its missing parts supplied by reference TRBV5-1 and TRBJ2-3, is KAGVTQTPRYLIKTRGQQVTLSCSPISGHRSVSWYQQTPGQGLQFLFEYFSETQRNKGNFPGRFSGRQFSNSRSEMNVSTLELGDSALYLCASSVTRGRSDTQYFGPGTRLTVL.

As regards this clone: Different DNA sequences within this sample yield the same CDR3. CDR3 in amino acids: CASSPGGGREKLFF. CDR3 sequence (DNA): TGTGCCAGCAGCCCCGGAGGGGGTCGTGAAAAACTGTTTTTT. V and J are TRBV7-2 and TRBJ1-4; a weak D match, TRBD1 (6 bases). CDR3 length: 14 amino acids. Trimming pared 5 bases from V and 7 bases from J, leaving 14 bases between. CDR1 is SGHTA and CDR2 is FQGNSA in the germline V gene. Complete variable domain (other parts from reference TRBV7-2 and TRBJ1-4): GAGVSQSPSNKVTEKGKDVELRCDPISGHTALYWYRQSLGQGLEFLIYFQGNSAPDKSGLPSDRFSAERTGGSVSTLTIQRTQQEDSAVYLCASSPGGGREKLFFGSGTQLSVL.

This chain joins TRBV27 and TRBJ2-7, with no clear D. Trimming took 5 bases from V and 3 from J, leaving 14 bases between them. The CDR3 has 14 amino acids. Germline CDR1 reads MNHEY; CDR2 reads SMNVEV (reference sequence). The CDR3 DNA reads as TGTGCCAGCAGTCCCTACAGAAGGAGCTACGAGCAGTACTTC. Its protein is CASSPYRRSYEQYF.

By its share, this clone is medium-sized. V gene TRBV11-2 combines with J gene TRBJ1-2; TRBD1 aligns across 8 bases. Per germline, CDR1 SGHAT and CDR2 FQNNGV. Losses at the gene ends were 1 base for V and 11 bases for J; bases not matched to a gene: 3. CDR3 length equals 12 residues. The chain's CDR3 is CASSLGDRLYTF. DNA for the CDR3: TGTGCCAGCAGCTTAGGGGACAGGCTATACACCTTC.

The chain employs TRBV21-1 and TRBJ1-5; the table's D call TRBD1 went unverified against the DNA. TRBV21-1 is a known pseudogene. The length of the CDR3 is 16 residues. Written as DNA, the CDR3 is TGTGCCAGCAGCAAAGCTAGAGACAGGGTAAATCAGCCCCAGCATTTT. Its translation: CASSKARDRVNQPQHF.

J is TRBJ2-5 and V is TRBV10-3; D is perhaps TRBD2 (7 bases). This CDR3 contains 11 residues. Trimming took off 8 bases at V and 5 bases at J, with 9 bases between the two ends. In germline, CDR1 is ENHRY, CDR2 SYGVKD. The CDR3 is CAIGRGETQYF. In DNA form, the CDR3 reads TGTGCCATCGGGAGGGGGGAGACCCAGTACTTC.

This chain links TRBV6-5 with TRBJ2-7; D may be TRBD2 (6 bases). Germline CDR1 reads MNHEY; CDR2 reads SVGAGI. The CDR3 is 16 amino acids. The V end lost 2 bases, the J end lost 5 bases, and 19 bases lay between the germline ends. CDR3 protein: CASSYGGLAGKDEQYF. DNA of the CDR3: TGTGCCAGCAGTTACGGCGGCCTGGCGGGGAAGGACGAGCAGTACTTC.

J is TRBJ2-3 and V is TRBV9; 9 nucleotides line up with TRBD1. Germline assignment: CDR1 SGDLS and CDR2 YYNGEE. J lost 0 bases, V lost 3 bases, and 26 bases had no gene match. The CDR3 loop spans 23 amino acids. As DNA, the CDR3 is TGTGCCAGCAGCGGGGACAGGGTTGTGGGTTTTCAACGTAGGCCCTCTAGCACAGATACGCAGTATTTT. The encoded protein is CASSGDRVVGFQRRPSSTDTQYF.

The chain carries TRBV6-1 and TRBJ1-5; D unclear. This CDR3 has 15 residues. Trimming shortened V by 6 bases and J by 6 bases, and 18 bases separated the two germline ends. Germline CDR1 reads MNHNS; CDR2 reads SASEGT. This chain's CDR3 is CASSTEGGVFQPQHF. CDR3 nucleotides: TGTGCCAGCAGCACTGAGGGAGGTGTTTTTCAGCCCCAGCATTTT.

This chain connects TRBV27 to TRBJ1-2, with TRBD1 matching 7 bases. CDR3 length equals 14 residues. Trimming at V came to 4 bases and at J to 2 bases, leaving 4 bases not matched to a gene. CDR1 is MNHEY, CDR2 SMNVEV, per germline (reference sequence). The CDR3 loop reads CASSWAGGNYGYTF. The CDR3, as DNA: TGTGCCAGCAGTTGGGCAGGGGGAAACTATGGCTACACCTTC.

This clone was counted a few times. The rearrangement joins TRBV27 to TRBJ1-2; D unclear. Per germline, CDR1 MNHEY and CDR2 SMNVEV (reference sequence). The length of the CDR3 is 13 residues. Trimming pared 4 bases from V and 3 bases from J, leaving 9 bases between. The CDR3 DNA reads as TGTGCCAGCAGTTCGGACGGCTACTATGGCTACACCTTC. Its translation is CASSSDGYYGYTF.

The CDR3 DNA reads as TGTGCCAGCAGCGCCCTCGCTGGAAACACCATATATTTT. Encoded protein: CASSALAGNTIYF. The chain joins TRBV7-2 to TRBJ1-3; D not resolved. From germline, CDR1 is SGHTA and CDR2 FQGNSA. V lost 5 bases, J lost 2 bases, and 7 bases lay in between. The CDR3 is made up of 13 amino acids. The whole variable domain, filled in from reference TRBV7-2 and TRBJ1-3, reads GAGVSQSPSNKVTEKGKDVELRCDPISGHTALYWYRQSLGQGLEFLIYFQGNSAPDKSGLPSDRFSAERTGGSVSTLTIQRTQQEDSAVYLCASSALAGNTIYFGEGSWLTVV.